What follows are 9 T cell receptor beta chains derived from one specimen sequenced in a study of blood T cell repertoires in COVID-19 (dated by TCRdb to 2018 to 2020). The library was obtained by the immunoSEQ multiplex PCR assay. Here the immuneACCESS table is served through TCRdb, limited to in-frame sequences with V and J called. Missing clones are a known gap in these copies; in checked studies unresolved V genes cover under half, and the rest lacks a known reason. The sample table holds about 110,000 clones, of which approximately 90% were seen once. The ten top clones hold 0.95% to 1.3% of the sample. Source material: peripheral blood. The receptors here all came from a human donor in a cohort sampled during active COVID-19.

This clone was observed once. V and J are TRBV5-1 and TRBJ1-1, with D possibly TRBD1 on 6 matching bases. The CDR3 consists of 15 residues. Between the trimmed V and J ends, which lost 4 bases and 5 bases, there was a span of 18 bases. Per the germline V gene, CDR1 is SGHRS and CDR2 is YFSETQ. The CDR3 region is CASSPITGYRTEAFF. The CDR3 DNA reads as TGCGCCAGCAGCCCAATTACAGGGTACCGAACTGAAGCTTTCTTT.

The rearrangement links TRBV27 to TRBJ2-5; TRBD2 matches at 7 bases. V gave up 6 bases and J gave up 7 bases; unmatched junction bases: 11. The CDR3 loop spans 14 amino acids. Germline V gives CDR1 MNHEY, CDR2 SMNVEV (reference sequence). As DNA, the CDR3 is TGTGCCAGCAGCCCCAGCGGGGTAGGTTGGACCCAGTACTTC. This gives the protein CASSPSGVGWTQYF.

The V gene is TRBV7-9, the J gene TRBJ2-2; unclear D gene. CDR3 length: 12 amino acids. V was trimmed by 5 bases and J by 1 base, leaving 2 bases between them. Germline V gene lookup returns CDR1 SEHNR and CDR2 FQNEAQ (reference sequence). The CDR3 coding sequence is TGTGCCAGCAGCCTGAACACCGGGGAGCTGTTTTTT. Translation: CASSLNTGELFF.

The chain's CDR3 is CASSIGGLYGYTF. In DNA, the CDR3 is TGTGCCAGTAGTATCGGAGGGCTCTATGGCTACACCTTC. The J gene is TRBJ1-2, the V gene TRBV19; D not certain. Looked up from germline, CDR1 is LNHDA and CDR2 is SQIVND (reference sequence). The CDR3 is 13 amino acids. Deletions cut 3 bases from V and 4 bases from J, with 9 bases between. Full variable domain (remainder filled in from reference TRBV19 and TRBJ1-2): DGGITQSPKYLFRKEGQNVTLSCEQNLNHDAMYWYRQDPGQGLRLIYYSQIVNDFQKGDIAEGYSVSREKKESFPLTVTSAQKNPTAFYLCASSIGGLYGYTFGSGTRLTVV.

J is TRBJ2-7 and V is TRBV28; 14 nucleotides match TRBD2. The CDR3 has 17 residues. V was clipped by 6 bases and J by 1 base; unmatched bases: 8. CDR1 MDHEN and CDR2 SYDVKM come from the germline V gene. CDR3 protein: CASSPGLAGVWSYEQYF. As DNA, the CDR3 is TGTGCCAGCAGCCCGGGACTAGCGGGAGTCTGGTCCTACGAGCAGTACTTC. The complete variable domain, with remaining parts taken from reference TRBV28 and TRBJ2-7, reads DVKVTQSSRYLVKRTGEKVFLECVQDMDHENMFWYRQDPGLGLRLIYFSYDVKMKEKGDIPEGYSVSREKKERFSLILESASTNQTSMYLCASSPGLAGVWSYEQYFGPGTRLTVT.

The CDR3 here is CASSLMGQGYNEQFF. The CDR3 region has the DNA TGTGCCAGCAGTTTGATGGGACAGGGCTACAATGAGCAGTTCTTC. V and J are TRBV6-5 and TRBJ2-1; 9 bases match TRBD1. CDR3 length equals 15 residues. Losses at the gene ends were 4 bases for V and 3 bases for J; bases not matched to a gene: 4. Germline loops: CDR1 MNHEY, CDR2 SVGAGI.

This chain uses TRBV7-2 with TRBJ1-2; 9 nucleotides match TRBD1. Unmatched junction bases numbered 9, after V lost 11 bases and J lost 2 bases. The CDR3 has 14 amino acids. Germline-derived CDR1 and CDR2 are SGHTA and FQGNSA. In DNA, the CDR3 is TGTGCCTTCGGTCAAGGGACAGGGAACTATGGCTACACCTTC. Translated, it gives CAFGQGTGNYGYTF.

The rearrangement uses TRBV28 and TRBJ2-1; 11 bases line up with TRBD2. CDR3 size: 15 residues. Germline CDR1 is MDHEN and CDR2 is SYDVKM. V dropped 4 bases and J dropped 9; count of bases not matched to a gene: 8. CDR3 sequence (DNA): TGTGCCAGCAGTTACTCGGCCCTAGCGGGGGGTGAGCAGTTCTTC. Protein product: CASSYSALAGGEQFF.

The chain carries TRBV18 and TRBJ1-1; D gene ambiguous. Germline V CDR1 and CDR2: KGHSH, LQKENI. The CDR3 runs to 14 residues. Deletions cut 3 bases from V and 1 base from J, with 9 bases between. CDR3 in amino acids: CASSPPFGNTEAFF. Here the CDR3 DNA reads TGTGCCAGCTCACCGCCGTTCGGGAACACTGAAGCTTTCTTT.